These 17 T cell receptor beta chains originate from one sample sequenced in a study of cytomegalovirus exposure and HLA in healthy donors. The data were produced by immunoSEQ multiplex PCR, yet TCRdb's version contains in-frame clones alone and is incomplete. The table includes 200,000 to 250,000 clones, 80% to 85% detected once. What was sequenced was PBMCs. The receptors shown here come from a woman in her thirties in good health and CMV-seropositive.

This clone appeared many times. The V and J genes are TRBV6-4 and TRBJ1-1; TRBD1 aligns across 8 bases. CDR1 and CDR2 from the germline V gene are MRHNA and SNTAGT. J gave up 1 base and V 6 bases, and 4 bases lay outside the gene matches. The length of the CDR3 is 14 residues. The CDR3 coding sequence is TGTGCCAGCAGAGTGGGACAGGAGAACACTGAAGCTTTCTTT. Amino acid sequence: CASRVGQENTEAFF.

V and J are TRBV5-4 and TRBJ1-1; a possible D gene is TRBD1 (5 bases). The CDR3 covers 14 residues. The ends were cut back, 0 bases at V and 2 bases at J, with 8 bases in the middle. The germline CDR1 and CDR2 sequences are SGHNT and YYREEE (reference sequence). The CDR3 protein is CASSLDRGNTEAFF. The CDR3 DNA reads TGTGCCAGCAGCTTGGATAGGGGAAACACTGAAGCTTTCTTT.

This clone was counted once. The V call is TRBV1, the J call TRBJ2-1; the table's D call, TRBD2, has no DNA check behind it. TRBV1 is flagged as a pseudogene. The CDR3 is 14 residues long. CDR3 sequence reads: CTSSHPGGLGEQFF. For the CDR3, the DNA is TGCACCAGCAGCCATCCGGGAGGGCTAGGTGAGCAGTTCTTC.

Note on this clone: In the same sample, other DNA sequences code for this CDR3. In DNA, the CDR3 is TGTGCCTGGAGTGTAGGGGAGACCCAGTACTTC. Amino acids: CAWSVGETQYF. The gene calls are TRBV30 and TRBJ2-5; D gene unclear. Trimming shortened V by 0 bases and J by 5 bases, and 4 bases separated the two germline ends. The CDR3 consists of 11 residues. CDR1 is GTSNPN and CDR2 is SVGIG in the germline V gene (reference sequence). The full variable domain, its missing parts supplied by reference TRBV30 and TRBJ2-5, is SQTIHQWPATLVQPVGSPLSLECTVEGTSNPNLYWYRQAAGRGLQLLFYSVGIGQISSEVPQNLSASRPQDRQFILSSKKLLLSDSGFYLCAWSVGETQYFGPGTRLLVL.

The V and J genes are TRBV5-1 and TRBJ2-1; D is possibly TRBD1 (6 bases). Germline assignment: CDR1 SGHRS and CDR2 YFSETQ. The CDR3 loop spans 13 amino acids. The V end lost 2 bases, the J end lost 6 bases, and 9 bases lay between the germline ends. The CDR3 DNA reads as TGCGCCAGCAGCTTCACAGGGTCCAATGAGCAGTTCTTC. Amino acid sequence: CASSFTGSNEQFF.

This clone was observed a few times. This chain uses TRBV6-5 with TRBJ1-5; tentative D call: TRBD1 (5 bases). The germline V and J ends were trimmed by 8 bases and 7 bases, with 12 bases remaining between them. The CDR3 runs 12 residues. Germline values: CDR1 MNHEY, CDR2 SVGAGI. CDR3 loop: CASGRGIQPQHF. The CDR3 bases are TGTGCCAGCGGGAGGGGCATCCAGCCCCAGCATTTT.

The chain joins TRBV11-3 to TRBJ1-2; D gene ambiguous. The CDR3 loop spans 15 amino acids. Trimming cost V 1 base and J 4 bases, with 13 bases left between them. Germline CDR1 is SGHNT and CDR2 is YENEEA. Here the CDR3 reads CASSLGTGVSYGYTF. CDR3 nucleotides: TGTGCCAGCAGCTTAGGGACGGGAGTTAGCTATGGCTACACCTTC.

The J gene is TRBJ2-3, the V gene TRBV5-4; D uncertain. Germline CDR1 is SGHNT and CDR2 is YYREEE (reference sequence). The CDR3 has 14 amino acids. Trimming shortened V by 4 bases and J by 1 base, and 10 bases separated the two germline ends. Here the CDR3 DNA reads TGTGCCAGCAGCGCCCCGGGCGGCACAGATACGCAGTATTTT. Encoded protein: CASSAPGGTDTQYF.

The V gene is TRBV2, the J gene TRBJ2-1; D could derive from TRBD1 or TRBD2 (5 bases each). Per germline, CDR1 SNHLY and CDR2 FYNNEI. The ends were cut back, 5 bases at V and 9 bases at J, with 17 bases in the middle. This CDR3 is 14 amino acids long. CDR3 bases: TGTGCCAGCAGTCGTTTCGAGGGGCGCGTTGAGCAGTTCTTC. This gives the protein CASSRFEGRVEQFF.

The table lists this clone with a count of one. V usage is TRBV7-3 and J usage is TRBJ2-3; tentatively, D is TRBD2 (5 bases). V lost 5 bases, J lost 1 base, and 13 bases lay in between. Germline values: CDR1 SGHTA, CDR2 FQGTGA. This CDR3 comprises 15 residues. The CDR3 here is CASSERGSGTDTQYF. For the CDR3, the DNA is TGTGCCAGCAGCGAACGGGGATCCGGCACAGATACGCAGTATTTT.

This chain joins TRBV7-9 and TRBJ2-7; D gene uncertain. Germline V CDR1 and CDR2: SEHNR, FQNEAQ (reference sequence). The CDR3 has 15 residues. V lost 5 bases to trimming and J lost 4 bases, with 18 bases between them. The CDR3 loop reads CASSLKGRVGYEQYF. Here the CDR3 DNA reads TGTGCCAGCAGCCTAAAGGGAAGGGTGGGGTACGAGCAGTACTTC.

This clone was observed once. The rearrangement uses TRBV6-5 and TRBJ2-7, with D perhaps TRBD1 (6 bases). This CDR3 is 15 amino acids long. V was clipped by 4 bases and J by 6 bases, with 19 bases between them. Germline CDR1 is MNHEY and CDR2 is SVGAGI. The CDR3 sequence is CASSSFKGGLLEQYF. In DNA, the CDR3 is TGTGCCAGCAGTTCCTTCAAAGGGGGTCTTCTCGAGCAGTACTTC.

The chain carries TRBV5-6 and TRBJ2-3; D is unresolved. The length of the CDR3 is 14 residues. The V gene's germline CDR1 is SGHDT and CDR2 YYEEEE. Trimming shortened V by 6 bases and J by 0 bases, and 11 bases separated the two germline ends. In DNA, the CDR3 is TGTGCCAGCAAGGTCACACTTAGCACAGATACGCAGTATTTT. Protein: CASKVTLSTDTQYF.

The chain combines TRBV30 with TRBJ2-7; D uncertain. CDR1 is GTSNPN, CDR2 SVGIG, per germline (reference sequence). With 0 bases removed from V and 6 bases from J, the gap between germline ends came to 15 bases. The CDR3 runs to 14 residues. The CDR3: CAWSVRNSQGEQYF. The DNA of the CDR3 is TGTGCCTGGAGTGTACGGAACTCCCAAGGCGAGCAGTACTTC.

The rearrangement joins TRBV28 to TRBJ2-7; a possible D gene is TRBD1 (5 bases). The germline V gene encodes CDR1 MDHEN and CDR2 SYDVKM. V shed 5 bases and J shed 4 bases, with 21 bases lying between them. There are 16 residues in the CDR3. CDR3 sequence reads: CASSPSRFGHLYEQYF. Written as DNA, the CDR3 is TGTGCCAGCAGTCCCTCTAGATTTGGACACTTATACGAGCAGTACTTC. Using reference TRBV28 and TRBJ2-7 for the parts outside the CDR3, the full variable domain is DVKVTQSSRYLVKRTGEKVFLECVQDMDHENMFWYRQDPGLGLRLIYFSYDVKMKEKGDIPEGYSVSREKKERFSLILESASTNQTSMYLCASSPSRFGHLYEQYFGPGTRLTVT.

The chain carries TRBV6-1 and TRBJ1-1, with D maybe TRBD1 (5 bases). CDR1 and CDR2 from the germline V gene are MNHNS and SASEGT. V was shortened by 3 bases and J by 1 base, with 9 bases between the two germline ends. CDR3 length: 14 residues. CDR3 residues: CASSEAGKNTEAFF. In nucleotides, the CDR3 is TGTGCCAGCAGTGAGGCAGGGAAGAACACTGAAGCTTTCTTT.

V is TRBV6-5 and J is TRBJ1-1, with 8 positions matching TRBD1. This CDR3 has 16 amino acids. Germline V lookup: CDR1 MNHEY, CDR2 SVGAGI. With V trimmed by 0 bases and J by 3 bases, 6 bases remained unmatched. The CDR3 DNA reads TGTGCCAGCAGTTACTCGATCCCGGACAGGGACACTGAAGCTTTCTTT. This translates into CASSYSIPDRDTEAFF.